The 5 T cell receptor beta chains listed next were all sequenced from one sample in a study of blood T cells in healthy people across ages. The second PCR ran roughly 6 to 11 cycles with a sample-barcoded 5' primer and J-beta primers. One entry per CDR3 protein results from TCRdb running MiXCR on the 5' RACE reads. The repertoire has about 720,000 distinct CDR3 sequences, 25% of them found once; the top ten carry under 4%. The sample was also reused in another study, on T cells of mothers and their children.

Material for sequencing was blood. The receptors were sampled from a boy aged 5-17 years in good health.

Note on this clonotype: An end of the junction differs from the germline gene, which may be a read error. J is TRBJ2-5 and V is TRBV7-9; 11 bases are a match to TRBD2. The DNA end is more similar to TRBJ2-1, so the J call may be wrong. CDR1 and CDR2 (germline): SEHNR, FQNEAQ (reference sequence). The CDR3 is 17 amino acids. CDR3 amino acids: CVSSSSGRLLWGNEQFF. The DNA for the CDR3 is TGTGTCAGCAGCTCTAGCGGGAGGCTCCTCTGGGGAAATGAGCAGTTCTTC.

CDR3 in DNA: TGTGCCAGCAGCTTAAAATGGGGGACTGAAGCTTTCTTT. Its protein is CASSLKWGTEAFF. The genes are TRBV7-3 and TRBJ1-1, with D possibly TRBD1 on 5 matching bases. The CDR3 has 13 amino acids. Germline lookup yields CDR1 SGHTA and CDR2 FQGTGA. Trimming shortened V by 1 base and J by 5 bases, and 8 bases separated the two germline ends.

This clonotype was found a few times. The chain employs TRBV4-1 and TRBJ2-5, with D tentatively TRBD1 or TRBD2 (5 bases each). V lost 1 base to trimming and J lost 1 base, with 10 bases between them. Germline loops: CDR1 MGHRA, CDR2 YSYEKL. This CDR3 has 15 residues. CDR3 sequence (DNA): TGCGCCAGCAGCCAAGGGGGACGGTTCCAAGAGACCCAGTACTTC. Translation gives CASSQGGRFQETQYF.

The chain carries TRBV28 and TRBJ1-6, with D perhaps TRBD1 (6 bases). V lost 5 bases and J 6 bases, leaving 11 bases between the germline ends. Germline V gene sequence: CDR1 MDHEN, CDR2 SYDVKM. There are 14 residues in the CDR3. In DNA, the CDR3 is TGTGCCAGCAGTCCCGCGGGGGCTAATTCACCCCTCCACTTT. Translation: CASSPAGANSPLHF.

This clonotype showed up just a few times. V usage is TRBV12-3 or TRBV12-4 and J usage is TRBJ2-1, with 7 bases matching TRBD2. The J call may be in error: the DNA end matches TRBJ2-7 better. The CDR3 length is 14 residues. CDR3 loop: CASTLGRADGEQYF. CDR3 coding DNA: TGTGCCAGCACCCTAGGGAGGGCCGACGGGGAGCAGTACTTC.